The 18 T cell receptor beta chains below all came from one sample that was sequenced in a study of OX40 agonist ivuxolimab in advanced cancers. The library was generated by the immunoSEQ multiplex PCR assay. The table was pulled from immuneACCESS by TCRdb, which kept in-frame rearrangements only. Such tables lose some clones; where checked, under half of the loss comes from unresolved V genes, and the rest has no known cause. Here the sample has around 79,000 clones; roughly 86% occur a single time. Approximately 0.7% of the sample is taken by the ten largest. The input for sequencing was CD4+ or CD8+ T cells sorted from blood, taken in a trial of the OX40 agonist ivuxolimab. These receptors were obtained from an adult with an advanced solid tumor such as melanoma, head and neck, liver or kidney cancer.

This sequence joins TRBV5-5 and TRBJ2-7, with D possibly TRBD2 on 6 matching bases. The V gene lost 2 bases and the J gene lost 3 bases, with 12 bases spanning the gap. The CDR3 contains 14 residues. The germline V gene encodes CDR1 SGHKS and CDR2 YYEKEE (reference sequence). CDR3 in DNA: TGTGCCAGCAGCTTCGGGACTTCAAACTACGAGCAGTACTTC. Translated, it gives CASSFGTSNYEQYF.

The rearrangement links TRBV9 to TRBJ1-3, with TRBD1 matching over 7 bases. Per germline, CDR1 SGDLS and CDR2 YYNGEE. This CDR3 spans 17 amino acids. J gave up 0 bases and V 3 bases, and 9 bases lay outside the gene matches. This chain's CDR3 is CASSGLGQKNSGNTIYF. Here the CDR3 DNA reads TGTGCCAGCAGCGGATTGGGACAGAAGAACTCTGGAAACACCATATATTTT.

The rearrangement links TRBV30 to TRBJ2-7; unclear D gene. Germline V lookup: CDR1 GTSNPN, CDR2 SVGIG (reference sequence). The CDR3 has 15 residues. Trimming took off 0 bases at V and 2 bases at J, with 14 bases between the two ends. CDR3 in DNA: TGTGCCTGGAGTGTACCTTTCGCGCAGGCCTACGAGCAGTACTTC. Its translation: CAWSVPFAQAYEQYF.

The V gene is TRBV5-4, the J gene TRBJ1-1; D not resolved. The CDR3 totals 15 residues. Germline assignment: CDR1 SGHNT and CDR2 YYREEE (reference sequence). V gave up 3 bases and J gave up 4 bases, with 16 bases separating them. Here the CDR3 DNA reads TGTGCCAGCAGCTCGAACATGGGCACGGGCACTGAAGCTTTCTTT. Translated, it gives CASSSNMGTGTEAFF.

The chain has TRBV9 and TRBJ1-1; 8 bases are a match to TRBD1. Germline CDR1 SGDLS, CDR2 YYNGEE. CDR3 size: 18 residues. V gave up 3 bases and J gave up 5 bases; unmatched junction bases: 18. The CDR3 coding sequence is TGTGCCAGCAGCGATTCGCTTTGGGACAGGTCTCTCCCGACTGAAGCTTTCTTT. Protein sequence: CASSDSLWDRSLPTEAFF. Together with reference TRBV9 and TRBJ1-1, the CDR3 gives the full variable domain: DSGVTQTPKHLITATGQRVTLRCSPRSGDLSVYWYQQSLDQGLQFLIQYYNGEERAKGNILERFSAQQFPDLHSELNLSSLELGDSALYFCASSDSLWDRSLPTEAFFGQGTRLTVV.

The CDR3 DNA is TGCAGCGCTACCGGGACGCGGGACACCTGGACAGATACGCAGTATTTT. It codes for CSATGTRDTWTDTQYF. The chain employs TRBV29-1 and TRBJ2-3, with D perhaps being TRBD1 or TRBD2 (6 bases each). In germline, CDR1 is SQVTM, CDR2 ANQGSEA. Trimming shortened V by 7 bases and J by 3 bases, and 23 bases separated the two germline ends. The CDR3 contains 16 residues.

As DNA, the CDR3 is TGCGCCAGCAGCGCGACAGTGATGAACACTGAAGCTTTCTTT. Protein: CASSATVMNTEAFF. V is TRBV5-1 and J is TRBJ1-1; weak D call: TRBD1 (5 bases). Trimming left V 4 bases short and J 0 bases short, with 10 bases between. This CDR3 spans 14 amino acids. CDR1 and CDR2 from the germline V gene are SGHRS and YFSETQ.

The genes are TRBV28 and TRBJ2-5; possibly TRBD1 for D (5 bases). The V and J ends lost 5 bases and 5 bases respectively, with 12 bases between them. The CDR3 runs to 13 residues. The germline gives CDR1 MDHEN, CDR2 SYDVKM. The CDR3 DNA reads as TGTGCCAGCAGTCAGGGCTTCGGTGAGACCCAGTACTTC. Translation gives CASSQGFGETQYF.

V gene TRBV5-1 combines with J gene TRBJ2-2; 7 bases map to TRBD1. The CDR3 is made up of 16 amino acids. Trimming at V came to 0 bases and at J to 3 bases, leaving 5 bases not matched to a gene. From germline, CDR1 is SGHRS and CDR2 YFSETQ. The CDR3 DNA is TGCGCCAGCAGCTTGGTCCGGGACAGCTACACCGGGGAGCTGTTTTTT. Its translation: CASSLVRDSYTGELFF.

The CDR3 nucleotides read TGTGCCAGCAGCAAACCCCAGCGGACAGGGGGAATGAACACTGAAGCTTTCTTT. Its translation: CASSKPQRTGGMNTEAFF. The V gene is TRBV21-1, the J gene TRBJ1-1; TRBD1 is the table's D call and was not checked against the DNA. TRBV21-1 counts as a pseudogene. CDR3 size: 18 residues.

This clone was observed a single time. The J gene is TRBJ1-5, the V gene TRBV7-9; D remains ambiguous. Between the trimmed V and J ends, which lost 3 bases and 7 bases, there was a span of 10 bases. Germline V gene data show CDR1 as SEHNR and CDR2 as FQNEAQ (reference sequence). The CDR3 has 13 amino acids. The chain's CDR3 is CASSFSDGQPQHF. The DNA for the CDR3 is TGTGCCAGCAGCTTCTCCGACGGGCAGCCCCAGCATTTT.

The chain is built from TRBV6-5 and TRBJ2-5; TRBD1 aligns across 12 bases. After removal of 0 bases from V and 9 bases from J, the junction contained 5 bases not matched to a gene. The germline gives CDR1 MNHEY, CDR2 SVGAGI. The CDR3 sequence is 15 residues long. DNA for the CDR3: TGTGCCAGCAGTTACTCCCGGGACAGGGGGCAAGCCCAGTACTTC. This gives the protein CASSYSRDRGQAQYF.

The gene calls are TRBV5-1 and TRBJ1-2, with 12 nucleotides matching TRBD1. There are 15 residues in the CDR3. The V gene end was trimmed by 7 bases and the J gene end by 3 bases; junction bases not matched to a gene: 7. CDR1 is SGHRS and CDR2 is YFSETQ in the germline V gene. The CDR3 DNA sequence: TGCGCCAGCTATCGTGGGACAGGGGGCGACTATGGCTACACCTTC. Protein product: CASYRGTGGDYGYTF. The whole variable domain, filled in from reference TRBV5-1 and TRBJ1-2, reads KAGVTQTPRYLIKTRGQQVTLSCSPISGHRSVSWYQQTPGQGLQFLFEYFSETQRNKGNFPGRFSGRQFSNSRSEMNVSTLELGDSALYLCASYRGTGGDYGYTFGSGTRLTVV.

This CDR3 reads CASSFFSETQYF. CDR3 DNA sequence: TGTGCCAGCAGTTTCTTTTCGGAGACCCAGTACTTC. The V and J genes are TRBV28 and TRBJ2-5; no clear D. The V and J ends lost 3 bases and 5 bases respectively, with 7 bases between them. This CDR3 has 12 amino acids. Germline values: CDR1 MDHEN, CDR2 SYDVKM. The full variable domain, its missing parts supplied by reference TRBV28 and TRBJ2-5, is DVKVTQSSRYLVKRTGEKVFLECVQDMDHENMFWYRQDPGLGLRLIYFSYDVKMKEKGDIPEGYSVSREKKERFSLILESASTNQTSMYLCASSFFSETQYFGPGTRLLVL.

This chain uses TRBV6-1 with TRBJ1-5; D is undetermined. The CDR3 sequence is 13 residues long. Trimming took 7 bases from V and 4 from J, leaving 11 bases between them. The germline V gene encodes CDR1 MNHNS and CDR2 SASEGT. The CDR3 reads CASIRKWNQPQHF. For the CDR3, the DNA is TGTGCCAGCATCAGAAAGTGGAATCAGCCCCAGCATTTT.

The V call is TRBV6-8, the J call TRBJ2-3, with D tentatively TRBD1 (6 bases). The CDR3 length is 14 residues. In germline, CDR1 is MNHGY, CDR2 SAAAGT. V lost 8 bases, J lost 7 bases, and 19 bases lay in between. The CDR3 region has the DNA TGTGCCAGCCAGGGGCGGAGCCCCGTTCATACGCAGTATTTT. Protein: CASQGRSPVHTQYF.

The genes are TRBV18 and TRBJ2-5, with 12 bases identical to TRBD1. Trimming removed 3 bases from V and 6 bases from J; junction bases left unmatched: 11. Germline CDR1 KGHSH, CDR2 LQKENI. This CDR3 has 17 amino acids. The CDR3 DNA is TGTGCCAGCTCACCCGTATCCGGGACAGGGGGCGGAAAGACCCAGTACTTC. As protein: CASSPVSGTGGGKTQYF.

CDR3 sequence: CATAPSGGRETQYF. CDR3 coding DNA: TGTGCCACCGCACCGAGCGGGGGGCGGGAGACCCAGTACTTC. V is TRBV5-4 and J is TRBJ2-5, with 9 nucleotides matching TRBD2. Trimming took 9 bases from V and 5 from J; bases not matched to a gene: 11. The germline CDR1 and CDR2 sequences are SGHNT and YYREEE (reference sequence). The CDR3 length is 14 residues.